This paragraph reports one TCR beta chain. Its antigen is as yet unknown. At the DNA level, this CDR3 is encoded by other sequences in the same sample as well. The sample is drawn from a study of PD-1 blockade in classical Hodgkin lymphoma. Findings and caveats of the study: Repertoire differences lack defined causes, possibly disease activity or prior therapy. At baseline, newly diagnosed patients reportedly showed less TCR diversity than healthy donors.

Time point indicated: newly diagnosed, previously untreated cHL patient sample. Starting with thawed PBMCs, CD4+ T cells were purified by magnetic negative selection. Peripheral samples used as comparators were newly diagnosed, untreated classical Hodgkin lymphoma PBMCs. CDR3 length equals 16 residues. In germline, CDR1 is SNHLY, CDR2 FYNNEI. V shed 4 bases and J 13 bases; nucleotides not matched to a gene: 18. The table came from immunoSEQ multiplex PCR; TCRdb's copy has only in-frame clones and leaves some out. The sample records roughly 20,000 clones, around 86% being singletons. Material for sequencing was CD4+ T cells from blood. The clonotype was recovered from a human donor with classical Hodgkin lymphoma. The chain recombines TRBV2 with TRBJ2-3; 9 nucleotides line up with TRBD2. The CDR3 bases are TGTGCCAGCAGTGGCCTAACTGGGACTAGCAGTTACCAAGAGTATTTT. Protein product: CASSGLTGTSSYQEYF.